This T cell receptor (beta chain) emerged from a study of blood T cell repertoires in COVID-19. Study details: The samples span acute and convalescent COVID-19 from the United States, Italy and Spain. T cells, B-cell-depleted T cells, or PBMCs supplied cDNA or gDNA.

Original methodology: Cell counts per sample came from amplifying reference gene primers. The protocol was immunoSEQ multiplex PCR, while the TCRdb copy is restricted to in-frame clones and leaves out a portion. V and J calls and clone size follow that table, whereas D and trimming were derived from the DNA. The table shows around 360,000 clones, with 87% occurring only once. Seattle-derived patients entered the study during active infection and were followed longitudinally. There are 16 residues in the CDR3. The V gene's germline CDR1 is MDHEN and CDR2 SYDVKM. V lost 7 bases to trimming and J lost 10 bases; unmatched junction nucleotides: 16. This clone was seen only a few times.

The sequence was collected from a woman in her twenties or thirties with COVID-19, enrolled during active disease. Material for sequencing was peripheral blood. The chain joins TRBV28 to TRBJ1-6, with 7 bases aligning to TRBD1. The CDR3: CASNPDRAPSQSPLHF. CDR3 coding DNA: TGTGCCAGCAACCCCGACAGGGCCCCTTCTCAATCACCCCTCCACTTT.